This T cell receptor beta chain was identified in a study of post-analysis software for immune sequencing data. This clonotype was seen only a few times. Its target is unknown. Presence of unique molecular identifiers characterized the TCR beta cDNA libraries. T cells numbering 1 to 10 million yielded some 480,000 cDNA molecules. MiXCR, run by TCRdb on the PCR reads, gives a single entry per CDR3 protein. The sample shows around 200,000 distinct CDR3 sequences, 25% to 35% of them seen only once. The CDR3 length is 16 residues. The V gene's germline CDR1 is SGHRS and CDR2 YFSETQ. The V end was cut by 3 bases, the J end by 0 bases, with 15 bases between. Study-wide results and limits: F measure clustering grouped samples strongly by preparation batch. The study found TRBV5-6, TRBV5-1 and TRBV20-1 among about five TRBV segments more frequent in patients than controls. The study found significantly lower normalized Chao1 diversity in multiple sclerosis patients than in controls.

The sequenced sample was blood. The sequence came from a girl aged 2-17 years with multiple sclerosis. The J gene is TRBJ1-2, the V gene TRBV5-1, with a possible D match to TRBD1 (6 bases). The CDR3 loop reads CASSSTGQRANYGYTF. The CDR3 nucleotides read TGCGCCAGCAGCTCGACCGGACAGAGGGCTAACTATGGCTACACCTTC.